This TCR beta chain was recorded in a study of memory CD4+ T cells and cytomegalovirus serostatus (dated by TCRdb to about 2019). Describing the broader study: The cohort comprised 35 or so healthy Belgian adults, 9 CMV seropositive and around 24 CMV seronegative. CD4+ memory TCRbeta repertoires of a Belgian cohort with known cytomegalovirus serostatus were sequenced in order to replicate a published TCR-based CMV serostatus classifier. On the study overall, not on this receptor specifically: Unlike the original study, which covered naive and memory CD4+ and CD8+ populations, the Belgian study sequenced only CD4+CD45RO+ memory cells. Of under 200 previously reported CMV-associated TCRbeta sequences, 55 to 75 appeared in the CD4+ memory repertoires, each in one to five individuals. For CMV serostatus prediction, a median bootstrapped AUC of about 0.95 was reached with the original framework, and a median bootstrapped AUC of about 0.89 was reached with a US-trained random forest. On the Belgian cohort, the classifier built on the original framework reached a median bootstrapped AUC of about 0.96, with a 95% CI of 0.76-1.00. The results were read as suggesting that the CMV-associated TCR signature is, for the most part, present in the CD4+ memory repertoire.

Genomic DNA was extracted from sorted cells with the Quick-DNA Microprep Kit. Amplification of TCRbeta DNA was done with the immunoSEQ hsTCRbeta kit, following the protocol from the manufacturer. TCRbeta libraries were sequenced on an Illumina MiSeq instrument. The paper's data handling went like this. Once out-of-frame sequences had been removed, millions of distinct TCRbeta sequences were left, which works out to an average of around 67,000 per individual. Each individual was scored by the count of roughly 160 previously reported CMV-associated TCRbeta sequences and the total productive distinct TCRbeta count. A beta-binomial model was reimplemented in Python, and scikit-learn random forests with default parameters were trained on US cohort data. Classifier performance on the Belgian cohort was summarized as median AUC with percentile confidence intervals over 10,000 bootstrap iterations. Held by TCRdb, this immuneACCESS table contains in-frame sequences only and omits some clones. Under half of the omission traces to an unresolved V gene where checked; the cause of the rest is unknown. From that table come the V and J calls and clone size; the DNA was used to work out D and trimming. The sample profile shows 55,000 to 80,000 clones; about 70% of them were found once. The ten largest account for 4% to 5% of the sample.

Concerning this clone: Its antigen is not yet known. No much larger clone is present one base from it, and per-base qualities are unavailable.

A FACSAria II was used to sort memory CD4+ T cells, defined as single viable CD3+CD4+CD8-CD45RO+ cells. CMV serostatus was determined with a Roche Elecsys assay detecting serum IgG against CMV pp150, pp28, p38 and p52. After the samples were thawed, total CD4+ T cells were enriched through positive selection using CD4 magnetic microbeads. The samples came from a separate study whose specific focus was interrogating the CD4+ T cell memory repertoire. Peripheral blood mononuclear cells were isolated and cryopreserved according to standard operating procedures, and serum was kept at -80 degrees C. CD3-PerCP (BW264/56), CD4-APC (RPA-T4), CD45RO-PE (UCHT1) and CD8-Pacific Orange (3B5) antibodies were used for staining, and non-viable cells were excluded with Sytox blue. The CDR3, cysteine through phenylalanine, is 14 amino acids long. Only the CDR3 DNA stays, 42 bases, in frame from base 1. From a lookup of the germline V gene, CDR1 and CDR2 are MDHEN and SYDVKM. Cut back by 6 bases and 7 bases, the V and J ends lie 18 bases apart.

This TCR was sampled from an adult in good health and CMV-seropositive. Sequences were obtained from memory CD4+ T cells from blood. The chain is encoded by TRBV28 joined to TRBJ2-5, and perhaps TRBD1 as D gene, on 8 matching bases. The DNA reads TGTGCCAGCAGGACCTGGACAGGGAGGGGGACCCAGTACTTC. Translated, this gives CASRTWTGRGTQYF. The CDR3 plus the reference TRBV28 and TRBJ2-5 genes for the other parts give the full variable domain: DVKVTQSSRYLVKRTGEKVFLECVQDMDHENMFWYRQDPGLGLRLIYFSYDVKMKEKGDIPEGYSVSREKKERFSLILESASTNQTSMYLCASRTWTGRGTQYFGPGTRLLVL.